The rows below give T cell receptor beta chains drawn from one sample of a study of cytomegalovirus exposure and HLA in healthy donors. Clones were sequenced by immunoSEQ multiplex PCR, and TCRdb holds only the in-frame ones, with some missing. The table records 210,000 or so clones, roughly 81% of them present only once. Sequencing input: PBMCs. The receptors here all came from a girl aged 2 to 9 in good health and CMV-seronegative. Both conserved end residues are part of each CDR3. D genes are given only for firm matches. Clone size is shown for a subset of rows, as once, few, many or a class of expanded clone.

j_call v_call d_call clone_size cdr3_aa cdr3_nt
TRBJ2-7 TRBV6-1 TRBD2 NA CASRWTSGFSYEQYF TGTGCCAGCAGGTGGACTAGCGGGTTCTCCTACGAGCAGTACTTC
TRBJ2-5 TRBV18 NA NA CASSPRASGKETQYF TGTGCCAGCTCACCACGGGCCTCGGGAAAAGAGACCCAGTACTTC
TRBJ2-3 TRBV2 TRBD2 once CANLAGGTDTQYF TGTGCCAACCTAGCGGGGGGCACAGATACGCAGTATTTT
TRBJ2-7 TRBV5-1 NA NA CASSADSRTASYEQYF TGCGCCAGCAGCGCGGACTCTAGGACAGCCTCCTACGAGCAGTACTTC
TRBJ1-1 TRBV6-1 NA NA CASSAGRGNTEAFF TGTGCCAGCAGTGCGGGCAGGGGGAACACTGAAGCTTTCTTT
TRBJ2-1 TRBV10-2 NA NA CASSVRFPPTYNEQFF TGCGCCAGCAGTGTACGTTTTCCCCCTACCTACAATGAGCAGTTCTTC
TRBJ2-7 TRBV6-5 TRBD2 few CASSYAGTSESYEQYF TGTGCCAGCAGTTACGCCGGGACTAGCGAATCCTACGAGCAGTACTTC
TRBJ2-7 TRBV10-3 TRBD2 NA CAIGGVSYEQYF TGTGCCATCGGGGGGGTCTCCTACGAGCAGTACTTC
TRBJ1-1 TRBV6-5 TRBD1 NA CASSYTGGLNTEAFF TGTGCCAGCAGTTACACAGGGGGGCTGAACACTGAAGCTTTCTTT
TRBJ1-5 TRBV5-6 NA NA CASSRGKEGYSNQPQHF TGTGCCAGCAGCCGAGGTAAAGAAGGATATAGCAATCAGCCCCAGCATTTT
TRBJ2-5 TRBV5-4 TRBD2 NA CASSLAGVGETQYF TGTGCCAGCAGCCTAGCGGGAGTTGGGGAGACCCAGTACTTC
TRBJ1-1 TRBV30 TRBD1 NA CAWSVDRGWTEAFF TGTGCCTGGAGTGTGGACAGGGGCTGGACTGAAGCTTTCTTT
TRBJ2-5 TRBV7-7 NA NA CASSSDYQETQYF TGTGCCAGCAGCTCCGACTATCAAGAGACCCAGTACTTC
TRBJ1-2 TRBV6-6 NA NA CASSSHRAGGYTF TGTGCCAGCAGTTCCCACAGGGCTGGGGGCTACACCTTC
TRBJ1-1 TRBV2 NA NA CASSEGGIDTEAFF TGTGCCAGCAGTGAAGGAGGGATTGACACTGAAGCTTTCTTT
TRBJ1-5 TRBV6-5 NA NA CASSSDGSSNQPQHF TGTGCCAGCAGCTCGGACGGGAGTAGCAATCAGCCCCAGCATTTT
TRBJ2-5 TRBV7-2 TRBD2 NA CASSLVGLAGEETQYF TGTGCCAGCAGCCTCGTCGGGCTAGCGGGGGAGGAGACCCAGTACTTC
TRBJ1-2 TRBV27 TRBD1 NA CASSRPGQGQGYTF TGTGCCAGCAGCCGCCCGGGACAGGGACAAGGCTACACCTTC
TRBJ2-3 TRBV11-2 TRBD2 few CASTSGRAGPTDTQYF TGTGCCAGCACCTCGGGGAGGGCGGGGCCCACAGATACGCAGTATTTT
TRBJ2-7 TRBV4-1 NA NA CASSQMDKDYEQYF TGCGCCAGCAGCCAAATGGACAAGGACTACGAGCAGTACTTC
TRBJ1-6 TRBV19 TRBD1 NA CASSIRDRGYNSPLHF TGTGCCAGTAGTATCCGGGACAGGGGCTATAATTCACCCCTCCACTTT
TRBJ2-1 TRBV29-1 TRBD2 NA CTVRSSGSLNNEQFF TGCACCGTACGATCGAGCGGGAGTTTGAACAATGAGCAGTTCTTC
TRBJ2-6 TRBV5-1 TRBD1 NA CASSLSRGPYLSPGANVLTF TGCGCCAGCAGCTTGAGCAGGGGGCCGTATCTATCGCCTGGGGCCAACGTCCTGACTTTC
TRBJ2-7 TRBV5-6 TRBD1 NA CASSLLGTGTYEQYF TGTGCCAGCAGCTTGCTCGGGACAGGCACCTACGAGCAGTACTTC
TRBJ2-5 TRBV11-2 NA few CASSLYQGKTQYF TGTGCCAGCAGCTTATATCAGGGGAAGACCCAGTACTTC
TRBJ1-2 TRBV19 NA NA CASSKPPGVAYGYTF TGTGCCAGTAGTAAACCACCGGGGGTCGCCTATGGCTACACCTTC
TRBJ2-1 TRBV7-9 NA NA CASSLRGLTYNEQFF TGTGCCAGCAGCCTCAGAGGGCTAACTTACAATGAGCAGTTCTTC
TRBJ2-3 TRBV2 TRBD2 NA CASSGLAGFPSTDTQYF TGTGCCAGCAGTGGACTAGCGGGGTTCCCTAGCACAGATACGCAGTATTTT
TRBJ2-2 TRBV2 NA NA CASTGLLTAGELFF TGTGCCAGCACGGGACTCCTGACCGCCGGGGAGCTGTTTTTT
TRBJ2-7 TRBV2 NA NA CASLPGAYEQYF TGTGCCAGCCTCCCCGGGGCCTACGAGCAGTACTTC
TRBJ2-2 TRBV6-1 TRBD1 few CASSEVAGGDTGELFF TGTGCCAGCAGTGAGGTGGCAGGGGGTGACACCGGGGAGCTGTTTTTT
TRBJ2-7 TRBV13 NA NA CASSQSGPSYEQYF TGTGCCAGCAGCCAAAGCGGACCCTCCTACGAGCAGTACTTC
TRBJ1-5 TRBV5-4 TRBD1 NA CASSPGGGNQPQHF TGTGCCAGCAGCCCAGGGGGTGGCAATCAGCCCCAGCATTTT
TRBJ1-1 TRBV10-2 NA NA CASSEGGLTEAFF TGCGCCAGCAGTGAGGGGGGGTTAACTGAAGCTTTCTTT
TRBJ2-1 TRBV9 NA once CASSPGLNEQFF TGTGCCAGCAGCCCCGGACTTAATGAGCAGTTCTTC
TRBJ2-5 TRBV19 TRBD2 NA CASRTSGGKETQYF TGTGCCAGTCGGACTAGCGGGGGGAAAGAGACCCAGTACTTC
TRBJ2-7 TRBV5-1 NA NA CASSCLDCHEQYF TGCGCCAGCAGCTGCCTTGACTGCCACGAGCAGTACTTC
TRBJ2-5 TRBV23-1 NA NA CASKGREETQYF TGCGCCAGCAAAGGCAGGGAAGAGACCCAGTACTTC
TRBJ1-2 TRBV7-8 TRBD1 NA CASSSRTGVSYGYTF TGTGCCAGCAGCAGCCGGACAGGGGTGAGCTATGGCTACACCTTC
TRBJ2-7 TRBV4-1 NA NA CASSQPSYEQYF TGCGCCAGCAGCCAACCATCCTACGAGCAGTACTTC
TRBJ1-4 TRBV4-1 TRBD1 few CASRQRSGTGRIATNEKLFF TGCGCCAGCAGGCAGAGATCCGGGACAGGCAGGATTGCAACTAATGAAAAACTGTTTTTT
TRBJ1-4 TRBV7-2 NA NA CASSPGASNEKLFF TGTGCCAGCAGCCCAGGGGCATCTAATGAAAAACTGTTTTTT
TRBJ2-1 TRBV27 NA NA CASSRGRGNEQFF TGTGCCAGCAGCCGCGGAAGGGGCAATGAGCAGTTCTTC
TRBJ1-2 TRBV18 NA few CASSVNGQVLYGYTF TGTGCCAGCTCTGTCAACGGACAAGTGCTCTATGGCTACACCTTC
TRBJ2-3 TRBV10-3 TRBD2 NA CAISELAGGTDTQYF TGTGCCATCAGTGAGTTAGCGGGAGGCACAGATACGCAGTATTTT
TRBJ1-4 TRBV5-1 NA NA CASRDRDEKLFF TGCGCCAGCAGGGACAGAGACGAAAAACTGTTTTTT
TRBJ2-7 TRBV6-1 TRBD2 NA CASSEASSGGRYEQYF TGTGCCAGCAGTGAAGCGTCTAGCGGGGGGCGCTACGAGCAGTACTTC
TRBJ1-1 TRBV7-6 NA NA CASSLGQGTEAFF TGTGCCAGCAGCTTAGGGCAGGGCACTGAAGCTTTCTTT
TRBJ1-5 TRBV7-8 NA NA CASSPASGVSRQPQHF TGTGCCAGCAGCCCCGCGTCAGGGGTATCGAGGCAGCCCCAGCATTTT
TRBJ1-5 TRBV30 NA NA CAWSLRDNQPQHF TGTGCCTGGAGCCTCAGGGACAATCAGCCCCAGCATTTT
TRBJ1-4 TRBV10-3 TRBD1 few CAISETGGEKLFF TGTGCCATCAGTGAGACAGGGGGCGAAAAACTGTTTTTT
TRBJ2-2 TRBV19 TRBD2 NA CASTTGGANTGELFF TGTGCCAGTACCACCGGGGGGGCTAACACCGGGGAGCTGTTTTTT
TRBJ1-5 TRBV30 NA few CAWGAGARQPQHF TGTGCCTGGGGGGCAGGGGCGCGTCAGCCCCAGCATTTT
TRBJ1-2 TRBV11-2 NA NA CASSLDGARYTF TGTGCCAGCAGCTTAGATGGGGCGCGCTACACCTTC
TRBJ2-7 TRBV29-1 TRBD2 few CSATSPLLREGREQYF TGCAGCGCCACCTCCCCCCTCTTACGGGAGGGCCGCGAGCAGTACTTC
TRBJ1-2 TRBV19 NA NA CASSILTANYGYTF TGTGCCAGTAGTATATTGACAGCTAACTATGGCTACACCTTC
TRBJ2-7 TRBV4-1 NA NA CASSQRADYEQYF TGCGCCAGCAGCCAGAGGGCTGATTACGAGCAGTACTTC